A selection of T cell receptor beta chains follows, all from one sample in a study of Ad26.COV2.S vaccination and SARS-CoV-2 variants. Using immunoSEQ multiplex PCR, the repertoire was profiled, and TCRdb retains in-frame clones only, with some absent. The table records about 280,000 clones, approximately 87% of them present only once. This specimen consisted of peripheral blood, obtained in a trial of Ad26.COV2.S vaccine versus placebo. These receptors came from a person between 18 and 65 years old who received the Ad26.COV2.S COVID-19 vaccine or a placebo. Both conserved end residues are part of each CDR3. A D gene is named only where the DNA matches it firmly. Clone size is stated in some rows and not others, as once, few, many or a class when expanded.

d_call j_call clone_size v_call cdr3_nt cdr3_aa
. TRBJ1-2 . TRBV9 TGTGCCAGCAGCGTAGTCGCCGGTAACTATGGCTACACCTTC CASSVVAGNYGYTF
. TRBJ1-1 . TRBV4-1 TGCGCCAGCAGCCAAGTATTAGGTCCTGAAGCTTTCTTT CASSQVLGPEAFF
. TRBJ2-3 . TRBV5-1 TGCGCCAGCAGCTTGGGGACAGGAGGGGGGGATACGCAGTATTTT CASSLGTGGGDTQYF
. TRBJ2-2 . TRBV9 TGTGCCAGCAGCCTGGGGGGGACAGGGAACACCGGGGAGCTGTTTTTT CASSLGGTGNTGELFF
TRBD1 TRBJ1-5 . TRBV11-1 TGTGCCAGCAGTACAGGGGGCCTTCAGCCCCAGCATTTT CASSTGGLQPQHF
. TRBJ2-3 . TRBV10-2 TGCGCCAGCAGTGAGTCGGGGGGGCGGGCAGATACGCAGTATTTT CASSESGGRADTQYF
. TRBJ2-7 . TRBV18 TGTGCCAGCTCAACCTCCTTCTCCTACGAGCAGTACTTC CASSTSFSYEQYF
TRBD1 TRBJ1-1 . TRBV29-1 TGCAGCGCACCGGGACAGATGAACACTGAAGCTTTCTTT CSAPGQMNTEAFF
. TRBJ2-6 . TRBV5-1 TGCGCCAGCAGCCCCAACAGGGCTGGGGCCAACGTCCTGACTTTC CASSPNRAGANVLTF
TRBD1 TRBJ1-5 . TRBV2 TGTGCCAGCAGTGAGATGGGACAGGGGATTGAGCCCCAGCATTTT CASSEMGQGIEPQHF
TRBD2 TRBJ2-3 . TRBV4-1 TGCGCCAGCAGCCTTAGCGGGGGGGCCACAGATACGCAGTATTTT CASSLSGGATDTQYF
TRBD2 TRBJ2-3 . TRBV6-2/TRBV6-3 TGTGCCAGCAGCGTAGCGGGGTTGCCTCCAAATACGCAGTATTTT CASSVAGLPPNTQYF
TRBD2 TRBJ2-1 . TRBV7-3 TGTGCCAGCAGGGAAGCGGGGGCCCTGTACAATGAGCAGTTCTTC CASREAGALYNEQFF
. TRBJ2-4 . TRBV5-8 TGTGCCAGCAGCTCATTTCGGAGTCCGCTAGCCAAAAACATTCAGTACTTC CASSSFRSPLAKNIQYF
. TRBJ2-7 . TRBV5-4 TGTGCCAGCAGCTTTACTATTTCGGGGTACGAGCAGTACTTC CASSFTISGYEQYF
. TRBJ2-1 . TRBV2 TGTGCCAGCAGTGAAGGGGGTTTTGAGCAGTTCTTC CASSEGGFEQFF
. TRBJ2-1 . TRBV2 TGTGCCAGCAGGGCCGCGTTGAATGAGCAGTTCTTC CASRAALNEQFF
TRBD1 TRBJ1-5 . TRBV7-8 TGTGCCAGCAGCTCTGGACAGGGTTATAATCAGCCCCAGCATTTT CASSSGQGYNQPQHF
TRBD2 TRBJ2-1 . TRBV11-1 TGTGCCAGCAGCTCCCGGACTAGCGGGGTCTACAATGAGCAGTTCTTC CASSSRTSGVYNEQFF
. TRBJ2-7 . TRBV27 TGTGCCAGTAGTTTATTTACCTCAGGCGAGCAGTACTTC CASSLFTSGEQYF
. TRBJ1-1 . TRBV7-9 TGTGCCAGCAGCCCAGGGACGGCAAACACTGAAGCTTTCTTT CASSPGTANTEAFF
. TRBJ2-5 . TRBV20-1 TGCAGTGCTAGTTTTCATACAGAGACCCAGTACTTC CSASFHTETQYF
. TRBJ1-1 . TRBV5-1 TGCGCCAGCAGTCCGCAGGACCCTAGTCGGAACACTGAAGCTTTCTTT CASSPQDPSRNTEAFF
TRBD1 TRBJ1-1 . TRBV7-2 TGTGCCAGCAGCCCAACCGGACAGGTGAACACTGAAGCTTTCTTT CASSPTGQVNTEAFF
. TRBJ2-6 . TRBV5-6 TGTGCCAGCAGCTTTCCAGGAGCCGGGGCCAACGTCCTGACTTTC CASSFPGAGANVLTF
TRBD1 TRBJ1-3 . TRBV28 TGTGCCAGCGGCCAGGGGGGCTCTGGAAACACCATATATTTT CASGQGGSGNTIYF
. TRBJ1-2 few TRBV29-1 TGCAGCACGCAAGGAAGACAGGACTCTAACTATGGCTACACCTTC CSTQGRQDSNYGYTF
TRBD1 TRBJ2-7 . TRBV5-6 TGTGCCAGCAGCTTGGTGAGGGGGCAGCAGTACTTC CASSLVRGQQYF
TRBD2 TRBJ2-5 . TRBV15 TGTGCCACCAGCAGAGGATCGACTAGCGGGGGCCAAGAGACCCAGTACTTC CATSRGSTSGGQETQYF
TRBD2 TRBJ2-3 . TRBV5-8 TGTGCCAGCATGGTTCTAGCGGGACGGGGGAGCACAGATACGCAGTATTTT CASMVLAGRGSTDTQYF
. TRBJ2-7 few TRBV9 TGTGCCAGCAGCCAGAGAGAAACAGGAACCTACGAGCAGTACTTC CASSQRETGTYEQYF
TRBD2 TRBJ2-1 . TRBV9 TGTGCCAGCAGCGTAGAACTAGCGGGAAACAATGAGCAGTTCTTC CASSVELAGNNEQFF
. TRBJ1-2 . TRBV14 TGTGCCAGCAGCCCCAGTAGGAGCGATGGCTACACCTTC CASSPSRSDGYTF
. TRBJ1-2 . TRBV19 TGTGCCAGTAAGGGACGGACCTATGGCTACACCTTC CASKGRTYGYTF
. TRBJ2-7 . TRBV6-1 TGTGCCAGCAGTGAAAGGTCTGCTTCGGCCTACGAGCAGTACTTC CASSERSASAYEQYF
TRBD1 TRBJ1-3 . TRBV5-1 TGCGCCAGCAGCCCCGGGACAGTAAGAAACACCATATATTTT CASSPGTVRNTIYF
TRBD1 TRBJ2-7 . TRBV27 TGTGCCAGCAGCTGGACAGGGGGGAACGAGCAGTACTTC CASSWTGGNEQYF
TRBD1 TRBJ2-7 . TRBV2 TGTGCCAGCAAGGGACAGGTAACCTCCTACGAGCAGTACTTC CASKGQVTSYEQYF
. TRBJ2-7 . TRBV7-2 TGTGCCAGCAGCCCTCCCGGCACCTACGAGCAGTACTTC CASSPPGTYEQYF
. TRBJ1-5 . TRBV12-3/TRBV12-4 TGTGCCAGCATGATAGGGGGTCAGCCCCAGCATTTT CASMIGGQPQHF
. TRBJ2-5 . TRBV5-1 TGCGCCAGCAGCTTGTTAGGGGTTGGAGAGACCCAGTACTTC CASSLLGVGETQYF
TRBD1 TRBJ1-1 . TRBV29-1 TGCAGCGTTGAAGTGGCAGGGGGGTATCTAACTGAAGCTTTCTTT CSVEVAGGYLTEAFF
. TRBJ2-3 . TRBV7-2 TGTGCCAGCAGCTTACTCCGAGGCGGAGGCACAGATACGCAGTATTTT CASSLLRGGGTDTQYF
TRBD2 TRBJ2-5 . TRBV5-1 TGCGCCAGCAGCTTTAACGAGGTGGCTAGCGGGTACCAAGAGACCCAGTACTTC CASSFNEVASGYQETQYF
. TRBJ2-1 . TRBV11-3 TGTGCCAGCAGCTTAGATCTGGCGGCGGGTTACAATGAGCAGTTCTTC CASSLDLAAGYNEQFF
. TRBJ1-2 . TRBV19 TGTGCCAGTACCGGACAGTTTAACTATGGCTACACCTTC CASTGQFNYGYTF
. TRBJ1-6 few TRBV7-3 TGTGCCAGCAGCTTAAATGTAAATAATTCACCCCTCCACTTT CASSLNVNNSPLHF
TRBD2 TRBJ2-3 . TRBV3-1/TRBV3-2 TGTGCCAGCAGCTATGGGGAGGGTAACACAGATACGCAGTATTTT CASSYGEGNTDTQYF
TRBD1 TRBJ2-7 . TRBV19 TGTGCCAGTAGTATCGGGACAGCTAAGGACGAGCAGTACTTC CASSIGTAKDEQYF
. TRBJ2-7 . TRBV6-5 TGTGCCAGCAGGGCGACAGCCACCTACGAGCAGTACTTC CASRATATYEQYF
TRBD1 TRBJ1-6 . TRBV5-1 TGCGCCAGCAGCCCAGTCGACAGGGTGGGGTCACCCCTCCACTTT CASSPVDRVGSPLHF